The TCR beta chain under discussion was sequenced for a study of blood T cells in healthy people across ages. The second PCR ran about 6 to 12 cycles with a sample-barcoded 5' primer and J-beta primers. Per sample, CDR3-containing paired-end reads numbered at least 2.5 million. TCRdb re-called the 5' RACE reads through MiXCR, storing one row per CDR3 protein. The sample lists about 1.7 million distinct CDR3 sequences, under 30% occurring once. Drawn from each donor were approximately 10 milliliters of peripheral blood. Researchers isolated at least 7 million PBMCs per sample. This clonotype was seen a few times. Germline loops: CDR1 DFQATT, CDR2 SNEGSKA (reference sequence). The CDR3 consists of 13 residues. The ends were cut back, 7 bases at V and 8 bases at J, with 20 bases in the middle.

The TCR originated in a young woman in good health. Specimen: blood. V is TRBV20-1 and J is TRBJ1-2; a possible D gene is TRBD1 (5 bases). The CDR3 region is CSVFGGGVRGYTF. The DNA for the CDR3 is TGCAGTGTTTTCGGGGGGGGTGTTAGAGGCTACACCTTC.